The rows below give T cell receptor beta chains drawn from one sample of a study of CD8 T cells in seronegative destructive rheumatoid arthritis. Profiled with immunoSEQ multiplex PCR; TCRdb holds only in-frame clones, not every one. The sample yields about 12,000 clones, roughly four fifths seen once. Sequencing input: CD8+ T cells from blood. These receptors came from a woman in her thirties or forties with seronegative destructive rheumatoid arthritis. CDR3s include the opening cysteine and the closing phenylalanine or tryptophan. The order of the fields is CDR3 length, V gene, D gene, J gene, clone size, CDR3 DNA, CDR3 protein. D genes are given only for firm matches. Some rows have no size entry. The others give once, few or many, or a class for an expanded clone.

CDR3 length: 15; V gene: TRBV5-1; D gene: .; J gene: TRBJ2-3; clone size: .; CDR3 DNA: TGCGCCAGCAGCTTGGCTCGGGGGGCTGATGATACGCAGTATTTT; CDR3 protein: CASSLARGADDTQYF
CDR3 length: 15; V gene: TRBV27; D gene: .; J gene: TRBJ1-6; clone size: .; CDR3 DNA: TGTGCCAGCAGCCCCATCGGAGGATCGAATTCACCCCTCCACTTT; CDR3 protein: CASSPIGGSNSPLHF
CDR3 length: 17; V gene: TRBV4-1; D gene: TRBD1; J gene: TRBJ2-7; clone size: .; CDR3 DNA: TGCGCCAGCAGCCGGTCCCTCCCGGACAGGCGATCTTACGAGCAGTACTTC; CDR3 protein: CASSRSLPDRRSYEQYF
CDR3 length: 16; V gene: TRBV28; D gene: .; J gene: TRBJ2-3; clone size: .; CDR3 DNA: TGTGCCAGCAGTTTGCCAACTCGGGGGGCCCCTGATACGCAGTATTTT; CDR3 protein: CASSLPTRGAPDTQYF
CDR3 length: 16; V gene: TRBV25-1; D gene: TRBD1; J gene: TRBJ2-3; clone size: .; CDR3 DNA: TGTGCCAGCAGTGAAGACGGACAGGCTTTCGCAGATACGCAGTATTTT; CDR3 protein: CASSEDGQAFADTQYF
CDR3 length: 14; V gene: TRBV7-9; D gene: .; J gene: TRBJ1-4; clone size: once; CDR3 DNA: TGTGCCAGCAGCCACCCGGCAGAGGGTGAAAAACTGTTTTTT; CDR3 protein: CASSHPAEGEKLFF
CDR3 length: 17; V gene: TRBV5-8; D gene: .; J gene: TRBJ2-3; clone size: once; CDR3 DNA: TGTGCCAGCAGCGATCCCCCCACAGTTCTTAGCACAGATACGCAGTATTTT; CDR3 protein: CASSDPPTVLSTDTQYF
CDR3 length: 15; V gene: TRBV4-1; D gene: TRBD2; J gene: TRBJ2-7; clone size: .; CDR3 DNA: TGCGCCAGCAGCCAAGTACTAGCGGGGGGATACGAGCAGTACTTC; CDR3 protein: CASSQVLAGGYEQYF
CDR3 length: 15; V gene: TRBV6-1; D gene: TRBD2; J gene: TRBJ2-1; clone size: once; CDR3 DNA: TGTGCCAGCAGGGGACTAGCGGGGGGGTACAATGAGCAGTTCTTC; CDR3 protein: CASRGLAGGYNEQFF
CDR3 length: 16; V gene: TRBV13; D gene: TRBD2; J gene: TRBJ2-1; clone size: few; CDR3 DNA: TGTGCCAGCAGCTCTTTGCTACTAGCGTTCAACAATGAGCAGTTCTTC; CDR3 protein: CASSSLLLAFNNEQFF
CDR3 length: 15; V gene: TRBV7-8; D gene: TRBD1; J gene: TRBJ2-7; clone size: .; CDR3 DNA: TGTGCCAGCAGCCTTACGGCAGGGGGATTGGTGGAGCAGTACTTC; CDR3 protein: CASSLTAGGLVEQYF
CDR3 length: 13; V gene: TRBV4-2; D gene: .; J gene: TRBJ2-5; clone size: few; CDR3 DNA: TGTGCCAGCAGCCAAGACCCAGGAGAGACCCAGTACTTC; CDR3 protein: CASSQDPGETQYF
CDR3 length: 15; V gene: TRBV5-1; D gene: TRBD1; J gene: TRBJ2-3; clone size: .; CDR3 DNA: TGCGCCAGCAGCTCCCATTGGACAGGAACAGATACGCAGTATTTT; CDR3 protein: CASSSHWTGTDTQYF
CDR3 length: 16; V gene: TRBV4-1; D gene: TRBD1; J gene: TRBJ2-2; clone size: .; CDR3 DNA: TGCGCCAGCAGCCCAAGGGGACAGCCCTTCACCGGGGAGCTGTTTTTT; CDR3 protein: CASSPRGQPFTGELFF
CDR3 length: 18; V gene: TRBV6-1; D gene: .; J gene: TRBJ1-6; clone size: .; CDR3 DNA: TGTGCCAGCAGTGAAGTAGTGTTAAGTAGCTCCTATAATTCACCCCTCCACTTT; CDR3 protein: CASSEVVLSSSYNSPLHF
CDR3 length: 15; V gene: TRBV4-1; D gene: .; J gene: TRBJ1-1; clone size: .; CDR3 DNA: TGCGCCAGCAGCCAAGCCTCCACCGGGGGAACTGAAGCTTTCTTT; CDR3 protein: CASSQASTGGTEAFF
CDR3 length: 14; V gene: TRBV4-2; D gene: .; J gene: TRBJ2-3; clone size: .; CDR3 DNA: TGTGCCAGCAGCCTTCGATTAGGCACAGATACGCAGTATTTT; CDR3 protein: CASSLRLGTDTQYF
CDR3 length: 15; V gene: TRBV6-5; D gene: TRBD1; J gene: TRBJ1-1; clone size: .; CDR3 DNA: TGTGCCAGCAGTTACCGGACAGGGGGCAACACTGAAGCTTTCTTT; CDR3 protein: CASSYRTGGNTEAFF
CDR3 length: 14; V gene: TRBV6-5; D gene: .; J gene: TRBJ1-1; clone size: .; CDR3 DNA: TGTGCCAGCAGTTACTCGACAGGGAACACTGAAGCTTTCTTT; CDR3 protein: CASSYSTGNTEAFF
CDR3 length: 16; V gene: TRBV30; D gene: TRBD1; J gene: TRBJ2-5; clone size: .; CDR3 DNA: TGTGCCTGGAGTGTACAAACAGGGGTGCACCAAGAGACCCAGTACTTC; CDR3 protein: CAWSVQTGVHQETQYF
CDR3 length: 17; V gene: TRBV7-9; D gene: .; J gene: TRBJ1-6; clone size: .; CDR3 DNA: TGTGCCAGCAGGCCCTCTGACAGTAACTACTATAATTCTCCCCTCCACTTT; CDR3 protein: CASRPSDSNYYNSPLHF
CDR3 length: 18; V gene: TRBV7-8; D gene: .; J gene: TRBJ2-3; clone size: .; CDR3 DNA: TGTGCCAGCAGCTTAGACCCAGGTGTGGAGGGGGCTACAGATACGCAGTATTTT; CDR3 protein: CASSLDPGVEGATDTQYF
CDR3 length: 15; V gene: TRBV4-2; D gene: .; J gene: TRBJ1-3; clone size: .; CDR3 DNA: TGTGCCAGCAGCCAAGATGAGGGCGACGGAAACACCATATATTTT; CDR3 protein: CASSQDEGDGNTIYF
CDR3 length: 13; V gene: TRBV27; D gene: .; J gene: TRBJ2-1; clone size: .; CDR3 DNA: TGTGCCAGCAGTACCTTCACGGGGTATGAGCAGTTCTTC; CDR3 protein: CASSTFTGYEQFF
CDR3 length: 14; V gene: TRBV9; D gene: .; J gene: TRBJ2-3; clone size: .; CDR3 DNA: TGTGCCAGCAGCCTCTTGGGGGGAACAGATACGCAGTATTTT; CDR3 protein: CASSLLGGTDTQYF
CDR3 length: 16; V gene: TRBV7-9; D gene: TRBD1; J gene: TRBJ2-1; clone size: .; CDR3 DNA: TGTGCCAGCAGCTCCCTAGACAGGGGTGGGAACAATGAGCAGTTCTTC; CDR3 protein: CASSSLDRGGNNEQFF
CDR3 length: 14; V gene: TRBV27; D gene: .; J gene: TRBJ2-1; clone size: .; CDR3 DNA: TGTGCCAGCAGTTCCGTGGCAGGGCAAAATGAGCAGTTCTTC; CDR3 protein: CASSSVAGQNEQFF
CDR3 length: 14; V gene: TRBV11-2; D gene: .; J gene: TRBJ2-7; clone size: .; CDR3 DNA: TGTGCCAGCAGCGGGACACTCAAGGTCTACGAGCAGTACTTC; CDR3 protein: CASSGTLKVYEQYF
CDR3 length: 14; V gene: TRBV11-2; D gene: .; J gene: TRBJ1-1; clone size: .; CDR3 DNA: TGTGCCAGCAGCTTGGGGGGGCAGGACACTGAAGCTTTCTTT; CDR3 protein: CASSLGGQDTEAFF
CDR3 length: 13; V gene: TRBV10-3; D gene: .; J gene: TRBJ2-7; clone size: few; CDR3 DNA: TGTGCCATCAGCTTGGGCACATCCTACGAGCAGTACTTC; CDR3 protein: CAISLGTSYEQYF
CDR3 length: 13; V gene: TRBV28; D gene: .; J gene: TRBJ1-1; clone size: .; CDR3 DNA: TGTGCCAGCACCCTCCGGGGGGCGGCTGAAGCTTTCTTT; CDR3 protein: CASTLRGAAEAFF
CDR3 length: 15; V gene: TRBV5-1; D gene: .; J gene: TRBJ1-1; clone size: medium-sized; CDR3 DNA: TGCGCCAGCAGCCTCGGGGGGCAAGGTGACACTGAAGCTTTCTTT; CDR3 protein: CASSLGGQGDTEAFF
CDR3 length: 18; V gene: TRBV11-2; D gene: .; J gene: TRBJ2-1; clone size: .; CDR3 DNA: TGTGCCAGCAGCTTAGATCCTACGGCGGGGAGCTCCTACAATGAGCAGTTCTTC; CDR3 protein: CASSLDPTAGSSYNEQFF
CDR3 length: 14; V gene: TRBV6-5; D gene: .; J gene: TRBJ1-2; clone size: .; CDR3 DNA: TGTGCCAGCAGAGACACAGGGCTTGACTATGGCTACACCTTC; CDR3 protein: CASRDTGLDYGYTF
CDR3 length: 15; V gene: TRBV5-6; D gene: .; J gene: TRBJ2-6; clone size: .; CDR3 DNA: TGTGCCAGCAGCTTCGTGGGGGGTGGGGCCAACGTCCTGACTTTC; CDR3 protein: CASSFVGGGANVLTF
CDR3 length: 16; V gene: TRBV15; D gene: TRBD2; J gene: TRBJ2-2; clone size: few; CDR3 DNA: TGTGCCACCAGCAGAGTACTAGCGCGTAACACCGGGGAGCTGTTTTTT; CDR3 protein: CATSRVLARNTGELFF
CDR3 length: 16; V gene: TRBV7-8; D gene: TRBD1; J gene: TRBJ1-1; clone size: .; CDR3 DNA: TGTGCCAGCAGCTCTGACAGGGGAGGTGACGGGACTGAAGCTTTCTTT; CDR3 protein: CASSSDRGGDGTEAFF
CDR3 length: 15; V gene: TRBV10-3; D gene: TRBD2; J gene: TRBJ2-1; clone size: .; CDR3 DNA: TGTGCCATCAGTCCCGGGACTAGCTTTTACAATGAGCAGTTCTTC; CDR3 protein: CAISPGTSFYNEQFF
CDR3 length: 12; V gene: TRBV7-7; D gene: .; J gene: TRBJ2-7; clone size: .; CDR3 DNA: TGTGCCAGCAGCTTATCCAACTACGAGCAGTACTTC; CDR3 protein: CASSLSNYEQYF
CDR3 length: 15; V gene: TRBV9; D gene: TRBD1; J gene: TRBJ2-7; clone size: .; CDR3 DNA: TGTGCCAGCAGCGAAACAGGGGGCGATGTCTACGAGCAGTACTTC; CDR3 protein: CASSETGGDVYEQYF
CDR3 length: 13; V gene: TRBV9; D gene: .; J gene: TRBJ1-1; clone size: .; CDR3 DNA: TGTGCCAGCAGCCCAGGACACGACACTGAAGCTTTCTTT; CDR3 protein: CASSPGHDTEAFF
CDR3 length: 15; V gene: TRBV10-3; D gene: TRBD2; J gene: TRBJ2-3; clone size: .; CDR3 DNA: TGTGCCATCAGCCCGACTAGCGCCCACACAGATACGCAGTATTTT; CDR3 protein: CAISPTSAHTDTQYF
CDR3 length: 14; V gene: TRBV7-8; D gene: TRBD1; J gene: TRBJ2-1; clone size: .; CDR3 DNA: TGTGCCAGCAGCTTTAAGACAGGGAGCAATGAGCAGTTCTTC; CDR3 protein: CASSFKTGSNEQFF
CDR3 length: 14; V gene: TRBV14; D gene: .; J gene: TRBJ2-1; clone size: once; CDR3 DNA: TGTGCCAGCAGCCAAGAGGTAGTCGACAATGAGCAGTTCTTC; CDR3 protein: CASSQEVVDNEQFF
CDR3 length: 12; V gene: TRBV27; D gene: .; J gene: TRBJ2-2; clone size: .; CDR3 DNA: TGTGCCAGCAGCGAGATTGGCGGGGAGCTGTTTTTT; CDR3 protein: CASSEIGGELFF
CDR3 length: 15; V gene: TRBV4-1; D gene: TRBD1; J gene: TRBJ2-3; clone size: .; CDR3 DNA: TGCGCCAGCAGTTTCGCTCAGGGGGGCACAGATACGCAGTATTTT; CDR3 protein: CASSFAQGGTDTQYF
CDR3 length: 15; V gene: TRBV4-1; D gene: .; J gene: TRBJ2-2; clone size: once; CDR3 DNA: TGCGCCAGCAGCTACCGACAGAAGAACACCGGGGAGCTGTTTTTT; CDR3 protein: CASSYRQKNTGELFF
CDR3 length: 13; V gene: TRBV27; D gene: .; J gene: TRBJ1-5; clone size: .; CDR3 DNA: TGTGCCAGCAGTCCATACTCTGATCAGCCCCAGCATTTT; CDR3 protein: CASSPYSDQPQHF
CDR3 length: 15; V gene: TRBV6-6; D gene: TRBD2; J gene: TRBJ2-2; clone size: few; CDR3 DNA: TGTGCCAGCTCCTGGGGAGGGGTTGGCCCCGGGGAGCTGTTTTTT; CDR3 protein: CASSWGGVGPGELFF
CDR3 length: 14; V gene: TRBV7-9; D gene: .; J gene: TRBJ1-1; clone size: .; CDR3 DNA: TGTGCCAGCAGTTTGGATAGAACAGGGTATGAAGCTTTCTTT; CDR3 protein: CASSLDRTGYEAFF
CDR3 length: 15; V gene: TRBV7-3; D gene: TRBD2; J gene: TRBJ2-3; clone size: once; CDR3 DNA: TGTGCCAGCAGCTTAGTCCTAGCGGGGAGAGATACGCAGTATTTT; CDR3 protein: CASSLVLAGRDTQYF
CDR3 length: 14; V gene: TRBV5-5; D gene: .; J gene: TRBJ1-1; clone size: .; CDR3 DNA: TGTGCCAGCAGCTTGGGACACAGAAACACTGAAGCTTTCTTT; CDR3 protein: CASSLGHRNTEAFF
CDR3 length: 16; V gene: TRBV6-1; D gene: .; J gene: TRBJ1-5; clone size: .; CDR3 DNA: TGTGCCAGCAGTGAAGAGTTGGACAGCTATAATCAGCCCCAGCATTTT; CDR3 protein: CASSEELDSYNQPQHF